What follows describes a single T cell receptor beta chain. Just one base apart from a much larger clone, this may be a read error. TCR beta CDR3 sequences were amplified from RNA transcripts. The HTBI primer set served for first-round RT-PCR of the TCR CDR3. TCRdb reanalysed the multiplex PCR reads using MiXCR and keeps one entry per CDR3 protein. The sample carries 750,000 to 950,000 distinct CDR3 sequences, 38% recorded once. This CDR3 is 15 amino acids long. Germline assignment: CDR1 SGHVS and CDR2 FNYEAQ. The data derive from a study of T cells in Graves' hyperthyroidism and ophthalmopathy. J is TRBJ1-2 and V is TRBV7-6; D unclear. Sequencing was done on a sample of blood. The clonotype was recovered from a man aged 18 to 35 with Graves' hyperthyroidism. The CDR3 spells CASSTSRRYLAGYNF. The CDR3 region has the DNA TGTGCCAGCAGCACTTCCCGACGGTACCTCGCTGGCTACAACTTC.